Following are 9 T cell receptor beta chains from one sample sequenced in a study. Adaptor-ligated barcode primers were used to amplify TRBV12-4/TRBJ1-2 clonotypes. TCRdb re-called the multiplex PCR reads through MiXCR, storing one row per CDR3 protein. In the table there are roughly 1,000 distinct CDR3 sequences, nearly 6% of which are singletons. Sequenced sample: memory CD4+ T cells sorted from blood. The sample's subset: memory CD4+ T cells, CD4+CD45RO+CD25-. Receptors originate from a female donor with breast cancer.

This clonotype is judged medium-sized. The V and J genes are TRBV12-3 or TRBV12-4 and TRBJ1-2; D remains unclear. The CDR3 totals 15 residues. V was clipped by 3 bases and J by 0 bases, with 11 bases between them. CDR3 nucleotide sequence: TGTGCCAGCAGTTTGAGGGTACGAACTAACTATGGCTACACCTTC. This gives the protein CASSLRVRTNYGYTF.

This clonotype is classed as medium-sized. The chain has TRBV12-3 or TRBV12-4 and TRBJ1-2; the D is unclear. The CDR3 consists of 14 residues. Trimming took 6 bases from V and 7 from J, leaving 18 bases between them. The CDR3 reads CASRTTSSGRGYTF. DNA for the CDR3: TGTGCCAGCAGAACGACATCGTCGGGCCGTGGCTACACCTTC.

This clonotype is labeled large (0.1 to 1%). The chain uses TRBV12-3 or TRBV12-4 and TRBJ1-2; D gene unclear. Trimming stripped 2 bases from V and 5 bases from J, with 9 bases between. CDR3 size: 13 residues. In DNA, the CDR3 is TGTGCCAGCAGTTTACGGGGAGGGTATGGCTACACCTTC. This codes for CASSLRGGYGYTF.

In its sample, this clonotype is medium-sized. The chain links TRBV12-3 or TRBV12-4 to TRBJ1-2, with D perhaps matching TRBD1 (5 bases). V lost 6 bases, J lost 4 bases, and 24 bases lay in between. CDR3 length equals 17 residues. The CDR3 region has the DNA TGTGCCAGCAGCCCAAGGGTCTGGGGCGGCAGGAGCTATGGCTACACCTTC. Amino acid sequence: CASSPRVWGGRSYGYTF.

This clonotype is large. The chain employs TRBV12-3 or TRBV12-4 and TRBJ1-2; D gene uncertain. The V and J ends lost 5 bases and 4 bases respectively, with 14 bases between them. The CDR3 sequence is 14 residues long. For the CDR3, the DNA is TGTGCCAGCAGTCTGTGGGGAACGGGCTATGGCTACACCTTC. Its protein product is CASSLWGTGYGYTF.

In its sample, this clonotype is medium-sized. The V gene is TRBV12-3 or TRBV12-4, the J gene TRBJ1-2; no clear D gene. V gave up 6 bases and J gave up 2 bases, with 16 bases separating them. This CDR3 contains 15 residues. Here the CDR3 DNA reads TGTGCCAGCAGGGGTGGGTCAAAACCAAACTATGGCTACACCTTC. Its protein is CASRGGSKPNYGYTF.

This clonotype ranks as large. In DNA, the CDR3 is TGTGCCAGCAGTCCCCGGACAGGTGATAACTATGGCTACACCTTC. Encoded protein: CASSPRTGDNYGYTF. V gene TRBV12-3 or TRBV12-4 combines with J gene TRBJ1-2; 7 nucleotides agree with TRBD1. The CDR3 totals 15 residues. V dropped 5 bases and J dropped 1; count of bases not matched to a gene: 7.

By share of the sample, this clonotype is large. The chain combines TRBV12-3 or TRBV12-4 with TRBJ1-2; D not certain. Trimming pared 6 bases from V and 5 bases from J, leaving 13 bases between. The CDR3 sequence is 13 residues long. CDR3 amino acids: CASSWQEGYGYTF. The CDR3 nucleotides read TGTGCCAGCAGCTGGCAAGAAGGGTATGGCTACACCTTC.

By share of the sample, this clonotype is large. J is TRBJ1-2 and V is TRBV12-3 or TRBV12-4; D remains ambiguous. The CDR3 consists of 14 residues. Trimming pared 6 bases from V and 3 bases from J, leaving 14 bases between. The CDR3 loop is CASSQSDRYYGYTF. For the CDR3, the DNA is TGTGCCAGCAGCCAAAGCGACCGCTACTATGGCTACACCTTC.